This T cell receptor beta chain was sequenced in a study of T cells after yellow fever vaccination. About the study: SMART-Seq v4 Ultra Low Input prepared the low-cell-number fractions. Whole-study findings and limits: Most primary-vaccination clones recurred post-booster (roughly 96% CD4, around 88% CD8).

TCRdb itself ran the 5' RACE reads through MiXCR, one entry per CDR3 protein. The table records about 340,000 distinct CDR3 sequences, around 13% of them present only once. As regards this clonotype: Antigen specificity is unknown.

Germline V gives CDR1 KGHSH, CDR2 LQKENI. Unmatched junction bases numbered 7, after V lost 2 bases and J lost 6 bases. The CDR3 has 15 amino acids. J is TRBJ1-5 and V is TRBV18; 7 nucleotides match TRBD1. The receptor was isolated from a young man who received the YFV17D yellow fever vaccine. Specimen: CD4+ T cells sorted from PBMCs, collected 15 days after the yellow fever booster vaccination. CDR3 sequence: CASSPRQGSGQPQHF. In DNA form, the CDR3 reads TGTGCCAGCTCACCAAGACAGGGAAGTGGTCAGCCCCAGCATTTT.